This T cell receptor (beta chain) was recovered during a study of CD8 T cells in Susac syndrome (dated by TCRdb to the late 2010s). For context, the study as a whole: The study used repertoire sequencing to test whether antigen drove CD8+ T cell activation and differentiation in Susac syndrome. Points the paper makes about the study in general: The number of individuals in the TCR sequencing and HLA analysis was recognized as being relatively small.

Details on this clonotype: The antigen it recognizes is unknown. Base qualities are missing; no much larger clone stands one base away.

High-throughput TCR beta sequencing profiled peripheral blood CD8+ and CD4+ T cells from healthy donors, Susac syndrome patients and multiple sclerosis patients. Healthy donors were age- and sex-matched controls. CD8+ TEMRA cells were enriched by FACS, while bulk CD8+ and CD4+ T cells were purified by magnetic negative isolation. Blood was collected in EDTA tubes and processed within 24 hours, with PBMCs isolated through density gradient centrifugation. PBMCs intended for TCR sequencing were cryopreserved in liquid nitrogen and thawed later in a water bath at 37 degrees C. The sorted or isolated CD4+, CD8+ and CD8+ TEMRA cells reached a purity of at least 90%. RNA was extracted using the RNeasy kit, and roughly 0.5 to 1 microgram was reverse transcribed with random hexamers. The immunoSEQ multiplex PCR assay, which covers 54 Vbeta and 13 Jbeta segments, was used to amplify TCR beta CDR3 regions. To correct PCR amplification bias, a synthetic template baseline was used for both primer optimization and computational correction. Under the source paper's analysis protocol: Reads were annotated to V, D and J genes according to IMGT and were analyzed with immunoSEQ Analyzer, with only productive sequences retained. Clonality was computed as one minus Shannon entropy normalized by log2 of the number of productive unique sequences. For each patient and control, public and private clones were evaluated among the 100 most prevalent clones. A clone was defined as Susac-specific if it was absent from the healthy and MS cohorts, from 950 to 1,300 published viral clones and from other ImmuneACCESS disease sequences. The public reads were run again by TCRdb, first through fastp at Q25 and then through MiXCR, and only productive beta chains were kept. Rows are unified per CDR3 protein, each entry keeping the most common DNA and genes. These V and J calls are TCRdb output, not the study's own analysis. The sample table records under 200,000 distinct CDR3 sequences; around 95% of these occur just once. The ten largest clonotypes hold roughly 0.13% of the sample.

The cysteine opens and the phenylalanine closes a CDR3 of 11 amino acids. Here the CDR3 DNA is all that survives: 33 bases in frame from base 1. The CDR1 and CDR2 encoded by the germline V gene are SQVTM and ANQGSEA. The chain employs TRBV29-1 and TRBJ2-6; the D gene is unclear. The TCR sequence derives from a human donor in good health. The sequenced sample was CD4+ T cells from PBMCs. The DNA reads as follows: TGCAGTGACTCTGGGGCCAACGTCCTGACTTTC. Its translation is CSDSGANVLTF.